This section outlines one T cell receptor (beta chain) sequence together with its context. The antigen remains unidentified. The libraries were made with immunoSEQ version 4 in survey mode. This table comes from immunoSEQ multiplex PCR, and its TCRdb copy is limited to in-frame clones, with some not included. The sample carries around 45,000 clones, approximately 90% recorded once. This entry is derived from a study of persistence of HIV-infected CD4 T cells. Nonspecific anti-CD3/anti-CD28 bead stimulation represents the broad CD4+ T cell repertoire. Sorting selected CD4+ T cells upregulating both CD40 ligand and CD69. Suppressive ART was started during chronic HIV-1 infection in these adults. Plasma HIV-1 RNA stayed below 50 copies/mL for at least 4 years. Trimming shortened V by 2 bases and J by 13 bases, and 14 bases separated the two germline ends. Germline V gives CDR1 MDHEN, CDR2 SYDVKM. The CDR3 sequence is 13 residues long.

The material sequenced was CD4+ T cells sorted from PBMCs after roughly 18-hour stimulation, taken from a patient who received antiretroviral therapy. The chain is built from TRBV28 and TRBJ1-4; D may be TRBD1 (5 bases). This receptor was identified in an adult man with HIV who was CMV-seropositive. Here the CDR3 reads CASSLRPAGGLFF. The CDR3 coding sequence is TGTGCCAGCAGTTTAAGACCGGCCGGGGGACTGTTTTTT.